This T cell receptor beta chain was profiled in a study of blood T cell repertoires in COVID-19. At the level of the study: COVID-19 samples from acute and convalescent phases originated in the United States, Italy and Spain. T cells, B-cell-depleted T cells, or PBMCs supplied cDNA or gDNA.

In the authors' workflow: Nucleated cell counts were estimated from reference gene primer amplification. TCRdb keeps only in-frame clones here, not all; method: immunoSEQ multiplex PCR. The DNA was the basis for D and trimming; V, J and clone size are from that table. The table shows about 170,000 clones, with 84% occurring only once. This CDR3 contains 12 residues. V dropped 4 bases and J dropped 5 bases, with 9 bases sitting between them. Per germline, CDR1 MNHEY and CDR2 SVGAGI. Sequenced input: peripheral blood. The receptor was derived from a man aged 18 to 35 with active or convalescent COVID-19. The rearrangement uses TRBV6-5 and TRBJ2-7, with unresolved D. CDR3 region: CASSFRGNEQYF. CDR3 bases: TGTGCCAGCAGTTTTCGCGGAAACGAGCAGTACTTC.